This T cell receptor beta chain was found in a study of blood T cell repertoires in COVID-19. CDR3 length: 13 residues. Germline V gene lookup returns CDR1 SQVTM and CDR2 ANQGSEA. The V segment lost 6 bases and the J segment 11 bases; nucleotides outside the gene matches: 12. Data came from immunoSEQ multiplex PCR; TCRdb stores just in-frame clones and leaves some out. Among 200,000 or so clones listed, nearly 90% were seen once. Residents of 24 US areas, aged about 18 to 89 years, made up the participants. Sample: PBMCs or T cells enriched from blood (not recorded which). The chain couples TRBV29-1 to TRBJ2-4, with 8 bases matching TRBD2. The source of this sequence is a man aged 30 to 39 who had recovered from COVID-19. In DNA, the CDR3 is TGCAGCGTACAGACCCGGGAGGGGGGGGTTCAGTACTTC. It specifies CSVQTREGGVQYF.